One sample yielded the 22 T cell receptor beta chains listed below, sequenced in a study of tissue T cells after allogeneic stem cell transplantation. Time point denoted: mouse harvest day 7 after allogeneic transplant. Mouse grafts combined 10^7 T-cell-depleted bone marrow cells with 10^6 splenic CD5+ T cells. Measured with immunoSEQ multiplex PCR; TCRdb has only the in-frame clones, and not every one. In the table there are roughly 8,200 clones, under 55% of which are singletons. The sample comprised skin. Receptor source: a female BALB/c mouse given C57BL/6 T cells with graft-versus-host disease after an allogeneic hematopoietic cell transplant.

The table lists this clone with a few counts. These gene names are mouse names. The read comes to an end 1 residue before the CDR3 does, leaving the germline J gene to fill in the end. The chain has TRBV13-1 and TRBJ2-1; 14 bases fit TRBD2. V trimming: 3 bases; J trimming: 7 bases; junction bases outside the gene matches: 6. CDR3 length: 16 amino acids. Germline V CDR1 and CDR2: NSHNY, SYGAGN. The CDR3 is CASSGGLGGRRAEQFF. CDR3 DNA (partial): TGTGCCAGCAGTGGGGGACTGGGGGGGCGCAGGGCTGAGCAGTTC.

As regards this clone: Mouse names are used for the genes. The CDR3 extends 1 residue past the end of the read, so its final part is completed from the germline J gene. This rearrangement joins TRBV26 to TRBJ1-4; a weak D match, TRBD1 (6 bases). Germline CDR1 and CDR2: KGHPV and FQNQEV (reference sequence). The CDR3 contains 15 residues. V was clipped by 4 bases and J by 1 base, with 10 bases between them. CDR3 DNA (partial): TGTGCCAGCAGTCCCCAGGGGCCTTCCAACGAAAGATTATTT. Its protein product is CASSPQGPSNERLF. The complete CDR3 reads CASSPQGPSNERLFF.

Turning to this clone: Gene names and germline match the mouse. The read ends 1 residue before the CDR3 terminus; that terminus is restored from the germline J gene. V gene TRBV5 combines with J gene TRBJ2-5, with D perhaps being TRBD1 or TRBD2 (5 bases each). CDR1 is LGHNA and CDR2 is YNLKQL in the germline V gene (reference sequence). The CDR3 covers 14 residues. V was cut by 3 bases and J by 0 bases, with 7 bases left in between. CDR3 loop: CASSHGGNQDTQYF. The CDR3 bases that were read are TGTGCCAGCAGCCACGGGGGAAACCAAGACACCCAGTAC.

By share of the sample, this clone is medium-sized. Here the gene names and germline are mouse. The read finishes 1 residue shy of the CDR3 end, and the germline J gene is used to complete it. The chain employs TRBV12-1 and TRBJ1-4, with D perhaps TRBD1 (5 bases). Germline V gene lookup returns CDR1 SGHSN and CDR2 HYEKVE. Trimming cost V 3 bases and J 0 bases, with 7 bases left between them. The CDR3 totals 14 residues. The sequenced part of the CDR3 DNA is TGTGCCAGCTCTACAGGAATTTCCAACGAAAGATTATTT. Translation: CASSTGISNERLF. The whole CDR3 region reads CASSTGISNERLFF.

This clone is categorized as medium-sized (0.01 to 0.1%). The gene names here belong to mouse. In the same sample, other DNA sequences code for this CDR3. The part of the CDR3 DNA that was read is TGTGCCAGCGGTGACAGGGGTAACCAAGACACCCAGTAC. Encoded protein: CASGDRGNQDTQY. The entire CDR3 protein is CASGDRGNQDTQYF. The gene calls are TRBV13-2 and TRBJ2-5, with D perhaps matching TRBD1 (6 bases). The observed sequence ends 1 residue before the CDR3 terminus, with the missing tail filled in from the germline J gene. The CDR3 has 14 amino acids. V shed 2 bases and J shed 0 bases, with 7 bases lying between them. Germline values: CDR1 NNHNN, CDR2 SYGAGS (reference sequence).

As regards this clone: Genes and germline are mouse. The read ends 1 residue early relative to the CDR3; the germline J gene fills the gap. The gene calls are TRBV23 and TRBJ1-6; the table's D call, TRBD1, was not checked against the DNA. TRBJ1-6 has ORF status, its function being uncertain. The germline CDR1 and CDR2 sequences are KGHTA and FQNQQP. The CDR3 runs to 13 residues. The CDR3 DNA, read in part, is TGCTCCAGCAGTCAATCGAGGAATTCGCCCCTCTAC. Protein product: CSSSQSRNSPLY. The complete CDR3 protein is CSSSQSRNSPLYF.

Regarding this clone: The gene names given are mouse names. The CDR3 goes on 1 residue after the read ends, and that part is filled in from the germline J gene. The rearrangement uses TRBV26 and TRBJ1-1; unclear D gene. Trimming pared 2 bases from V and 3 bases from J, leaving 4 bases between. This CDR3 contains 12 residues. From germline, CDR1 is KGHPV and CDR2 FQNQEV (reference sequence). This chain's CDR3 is CASSLADTEVFF. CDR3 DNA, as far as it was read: TGTGCCAGCAGTCTGGCAGACACAGAAGTCTTC.

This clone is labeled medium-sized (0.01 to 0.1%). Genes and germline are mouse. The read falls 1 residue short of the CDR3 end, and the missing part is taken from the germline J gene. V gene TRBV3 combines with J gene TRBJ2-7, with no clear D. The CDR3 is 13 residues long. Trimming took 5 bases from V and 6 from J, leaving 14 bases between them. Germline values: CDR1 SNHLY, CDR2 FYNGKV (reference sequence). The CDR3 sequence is CASSIPGVFEQYF. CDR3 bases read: TGTGCCAGCAGCATCCCCGGGGTTTTTGAACAGTAC. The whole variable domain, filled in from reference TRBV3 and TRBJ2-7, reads GPKVLQIPSHQIIDMGQMVTLNCDPVSNHLYFYWYKQILGQQMEFLVNFYNGKVMEKSKLFKDQFSVERPDGSYFTLKIQPTALEDSAVYFCASSIPGVFEQYFGPGTRLTVL.

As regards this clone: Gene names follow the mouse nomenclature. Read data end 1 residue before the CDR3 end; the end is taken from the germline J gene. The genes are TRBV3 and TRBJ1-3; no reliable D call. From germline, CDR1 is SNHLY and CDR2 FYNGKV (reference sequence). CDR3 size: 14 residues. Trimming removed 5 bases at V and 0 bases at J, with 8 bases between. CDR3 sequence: CASSQTISGNTLYF. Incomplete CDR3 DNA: TGTGCCAGCAGCCAGACAATTTCTGGAAATACGCTCTAT. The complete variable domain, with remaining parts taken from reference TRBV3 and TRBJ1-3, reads GPKVLQIPSHQIIDMGQMVTLNCDPVSNHLYFYWYKQILGQQMEFLVNFYNGKVMEKSKLFKDQFSVERPDGSYFTLKIQPTALEDSAVYFCASSQTISGNTLYFGEGSRLIVV.

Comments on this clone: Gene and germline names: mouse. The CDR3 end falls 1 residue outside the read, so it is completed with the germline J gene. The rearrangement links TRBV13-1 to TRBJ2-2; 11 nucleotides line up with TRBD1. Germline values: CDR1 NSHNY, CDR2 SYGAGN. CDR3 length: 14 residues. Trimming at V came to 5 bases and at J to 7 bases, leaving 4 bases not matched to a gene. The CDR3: CASSRDRGIGQLYF. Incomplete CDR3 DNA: TGTGCCAGCAGCCGGGACAGGGGGATCGGGCAGCTCTAC.

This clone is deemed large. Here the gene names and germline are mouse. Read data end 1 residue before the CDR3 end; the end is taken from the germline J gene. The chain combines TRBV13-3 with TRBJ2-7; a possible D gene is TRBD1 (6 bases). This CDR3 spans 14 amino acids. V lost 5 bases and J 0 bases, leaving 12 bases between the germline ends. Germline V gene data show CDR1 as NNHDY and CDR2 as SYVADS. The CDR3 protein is CASSRRDISYEQYF. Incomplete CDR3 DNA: TGTGCCAGCAGCCGCCGGGACATCTCCTATGAACAGTAC.

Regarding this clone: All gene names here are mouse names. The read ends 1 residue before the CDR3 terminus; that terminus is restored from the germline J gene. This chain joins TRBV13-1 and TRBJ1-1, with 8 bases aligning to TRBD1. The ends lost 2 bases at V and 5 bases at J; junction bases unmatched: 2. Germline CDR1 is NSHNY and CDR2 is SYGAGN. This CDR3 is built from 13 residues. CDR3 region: CASSERTGTEVFF. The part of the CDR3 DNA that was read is TGTGCCAGCAGTGAGAGGACAGGGACAGAAGTCTTC.

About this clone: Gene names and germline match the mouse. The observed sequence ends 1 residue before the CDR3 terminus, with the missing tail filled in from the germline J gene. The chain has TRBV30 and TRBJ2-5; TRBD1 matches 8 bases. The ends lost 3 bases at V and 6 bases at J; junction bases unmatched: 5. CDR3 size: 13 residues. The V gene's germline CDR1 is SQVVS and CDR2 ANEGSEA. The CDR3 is CSSSPDREDTQYF. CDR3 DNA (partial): TGTAGTTCTAGTCCGGACAGGGAGGACACCCAGTAC.

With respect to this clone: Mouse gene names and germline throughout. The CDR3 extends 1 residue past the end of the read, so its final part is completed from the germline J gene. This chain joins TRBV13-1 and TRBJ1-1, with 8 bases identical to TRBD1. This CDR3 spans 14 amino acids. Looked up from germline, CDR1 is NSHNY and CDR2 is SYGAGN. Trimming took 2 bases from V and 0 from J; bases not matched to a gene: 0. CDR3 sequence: CASSEQGANTEVFF. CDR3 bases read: TGTGCCAGCAGTGAACAGGGGGCAAACACAGAAGTCTTC.

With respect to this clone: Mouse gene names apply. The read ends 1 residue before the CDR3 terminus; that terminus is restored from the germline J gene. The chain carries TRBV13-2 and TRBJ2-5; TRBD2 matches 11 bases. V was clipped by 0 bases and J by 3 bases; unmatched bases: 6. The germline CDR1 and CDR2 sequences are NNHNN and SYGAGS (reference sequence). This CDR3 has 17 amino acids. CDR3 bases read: TGTGCCAGCGGTGATGCACTGGGGGGGCGGGGGCAAGACACCCAGTAC. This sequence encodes CASGDALGGRGQDTQY. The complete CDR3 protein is CASGDALGGRGQDTQYF.

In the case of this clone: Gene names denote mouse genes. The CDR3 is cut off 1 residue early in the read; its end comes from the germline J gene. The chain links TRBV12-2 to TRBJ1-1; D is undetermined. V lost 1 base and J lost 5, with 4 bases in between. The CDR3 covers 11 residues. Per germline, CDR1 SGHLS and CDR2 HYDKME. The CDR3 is CASSLETEVFF. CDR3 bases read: TGTGCCAGCTCTCTGGAGACAGAAGTCTTC.

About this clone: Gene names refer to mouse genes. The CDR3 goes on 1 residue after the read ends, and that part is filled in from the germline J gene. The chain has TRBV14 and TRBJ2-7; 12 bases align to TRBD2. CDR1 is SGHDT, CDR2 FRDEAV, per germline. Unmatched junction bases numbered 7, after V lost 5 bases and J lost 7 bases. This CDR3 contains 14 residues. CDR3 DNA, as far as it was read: TGTGCCAGCAGCGACTGGGGGGGCGCAGGGGAACAGTAC. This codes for CASSDWGGAGEQY. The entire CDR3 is CASSDWGGAGEQYF.

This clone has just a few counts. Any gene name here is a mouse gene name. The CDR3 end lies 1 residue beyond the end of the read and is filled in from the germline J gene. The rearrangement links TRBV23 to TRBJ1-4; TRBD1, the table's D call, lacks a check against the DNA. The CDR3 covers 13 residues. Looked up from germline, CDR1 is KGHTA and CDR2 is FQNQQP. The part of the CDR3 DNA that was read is TGCTCCAGCAGTCCGGACAGAAACGAAAGATTATTT. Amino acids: CSSSPDRNERLF. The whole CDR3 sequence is CSSSPDRNERLFF.

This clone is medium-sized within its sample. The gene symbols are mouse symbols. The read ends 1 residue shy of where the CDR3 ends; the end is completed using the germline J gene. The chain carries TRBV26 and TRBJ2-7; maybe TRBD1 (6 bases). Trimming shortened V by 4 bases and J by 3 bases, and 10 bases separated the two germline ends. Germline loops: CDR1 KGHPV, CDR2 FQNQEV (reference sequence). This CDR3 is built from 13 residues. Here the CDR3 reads CASSRDTLYEQYF. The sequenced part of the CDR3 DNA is TGTGCCAGCAGTCGGGACACCCTCTATGAACAGTAC.

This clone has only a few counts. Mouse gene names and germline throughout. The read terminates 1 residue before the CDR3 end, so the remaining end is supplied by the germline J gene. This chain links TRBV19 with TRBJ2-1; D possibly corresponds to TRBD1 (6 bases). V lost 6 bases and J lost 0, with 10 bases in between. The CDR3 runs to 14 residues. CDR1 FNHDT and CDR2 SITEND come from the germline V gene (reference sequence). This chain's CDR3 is CASIPTGNYAEQFF. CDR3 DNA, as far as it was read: TGTGCCAGCATCCCGACAGGTAACTATGCTGAGCAGTTC.

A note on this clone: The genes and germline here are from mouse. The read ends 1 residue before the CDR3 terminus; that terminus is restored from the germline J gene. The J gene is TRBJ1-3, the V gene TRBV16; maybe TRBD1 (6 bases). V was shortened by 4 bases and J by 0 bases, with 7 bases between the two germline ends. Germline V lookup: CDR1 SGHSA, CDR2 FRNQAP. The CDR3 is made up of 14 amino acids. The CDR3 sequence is CASSWTDSGNTLYF. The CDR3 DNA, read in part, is TGTGCAAGCAGCTGGACAGATTCTGGAAATACGCTCTAT.

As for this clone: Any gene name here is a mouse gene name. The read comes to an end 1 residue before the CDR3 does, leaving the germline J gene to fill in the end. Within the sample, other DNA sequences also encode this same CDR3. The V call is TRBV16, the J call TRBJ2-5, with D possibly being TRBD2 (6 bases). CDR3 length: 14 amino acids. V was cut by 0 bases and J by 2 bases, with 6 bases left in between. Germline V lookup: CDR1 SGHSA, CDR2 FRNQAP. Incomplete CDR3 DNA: TGTGCAAGCAGCTTAGAGGGGGGCCAAGACACCCAGTAC. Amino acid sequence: CASSLEGGQDTQY. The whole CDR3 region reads CASSLEGGQDTQYF.